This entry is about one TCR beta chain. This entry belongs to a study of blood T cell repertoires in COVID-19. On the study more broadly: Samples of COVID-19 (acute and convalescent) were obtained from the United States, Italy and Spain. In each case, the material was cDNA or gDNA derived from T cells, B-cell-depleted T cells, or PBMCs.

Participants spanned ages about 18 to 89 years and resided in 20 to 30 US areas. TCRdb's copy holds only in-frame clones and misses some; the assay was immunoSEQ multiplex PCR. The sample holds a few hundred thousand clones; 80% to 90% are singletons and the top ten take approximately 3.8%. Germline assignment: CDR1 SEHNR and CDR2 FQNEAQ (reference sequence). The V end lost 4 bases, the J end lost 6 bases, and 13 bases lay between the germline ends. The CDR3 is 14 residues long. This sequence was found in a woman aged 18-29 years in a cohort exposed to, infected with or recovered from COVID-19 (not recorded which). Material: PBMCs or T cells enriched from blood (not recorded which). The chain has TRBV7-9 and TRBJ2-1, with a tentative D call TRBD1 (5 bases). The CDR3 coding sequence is TGTGCCAGCAGCTCCTCCGACAGCGCCAATGAGCAGTTCTTC. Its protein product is CASSSSDSANEQFF.